The 19 T cell receptor beta chains given below trace back to one sample, sequenced in a study of OX40 agonist ivuxolimab in advanced cancers. The data were produced by immunoSEQ multiplex PCR, yet TCRdb's version contains in-frame clones alone and is incomplete. The profile shows about 80,000 clones, 75% to 90% of them singletons. This material consisted of CD4+ or CD8+ T cells sorted from blood, taken in a trial of the OX40 agonist ivuxolimab. The receptors shown here come from an adult with an advanced solid tumor such as melanoma, head and neck, liver or kidney cancer.

The genes are TRBV5-1 and TRBJ1-5; 7 nucleotides match TRBD1. Germline trimming cut 1 base from V and 0 bases from J; bases unmatched to any gene: 1. The CDR3 consists of 15 residues. In germline, CDR1 is SGHRS, CDR2 YFSETQ. This CDR3 is CASSLTGDSNQPQHF. For the CDR3, the DNA is TGCGCCAGCAGCTTGACAGGGGATAGCAATCAGCCCCAGCATTTT.

The chain carries TRBV7-2 and TRBJ2-7; 7 bases map to TRBD1. V shed 4 bases and J 6 bases; nucleotides not matched to a gene: 3. The CDR3 has 12 amino acids. From germline, CDR1 is SGHTA and CDR2 FQGNSA. The CDR3 coding sequence is TGTGCCAGCAGCTCTTACAGGGGCGAGCAGTACTTC. Translated: CASSSYRGEQYF.

The chain couples TRBV21-1 to TRBJ1-5. TRBV21-1 is deemed a pseudogene. CDR3 length equals 15 residues. CDR3 DNA sequence: TGTGCCAGCAGCAAAGAGGCGGGACGGCATCAGCCCCAGCATTTT. Amino acids: CASSKEAGRHQPQHF.

The CDR3 DNA reads as TGCGCCAGCAGCTTGATGCCTAGAATCGGGACAGGGAACACCGGGGAGCTGTTTTTT. Translation: CASSLMPRIGTGNTGELFF. The V gene is TRBV5-1, the J gene TRBJ2-2, with 8 positions matching TRBD1. This CDR3 has 19 residues. J was trimmed by 1 base and V by 1 base; bases with no gene match: 12. CDR1 is SGHRS, CDR2 YFSETQ, per germline.

The chain carries TRBV10-3 and TRBJ2-5; D tentatively reads TRBD1 or TRBD2 (5 bases each). Germline CDR1 and CDR2: ENHRY and SYGVKD. Deletions cut 6 bases from V and 0 bases from J, with 8 bases between. The CDR3 spans 13 residues. Here the CDR3 DNA reads TGTGCCATCAGAGGGACGGACCAAGAGACCCAGTACTTC. Its translation is CAIRGTDQETQYF.

The chain carries TRBV7-2 and TRBJ1-1; 9 bases map to TRBD1. This CDR3 comprises 13 residues. Germline V gives CDR1 SGHTA, CDR2 FQGNSA. After removal of 5 bases from V and 6 bases from J, the junction contained 4 bases not matched to a gene. The CDR3: CASSTQGASEAFF. The DNA of the CDR3 is TGTGCCAGCAGCACACAGGGGGCGTCTGAAGCTTTCTTT. Using reference TRBV7-2 and TRBJ1-1 for the parts outside the CDR3, the full variable domain is GAGVSQSPSNKVTEKGKDVELRCDPISGHTALYWYRQSLGQGLEFLIYFQGNSAPDKSGLPSDRFSAERTGGSVSTLTIQRTQQEDSAVYLCASSTQGASEAFFGQGTRLTVV.

This chain connects TRBV5-1 to TRBJ2-7; D is perhaps TRBD1 or TRBD2 (5 bases each). In germline, CDR1 is SGHRS, CDR2 YFSETQ. The CDR3 is 14 residues long. The V gene lost 4 bases and the J gene lost 3 bases, with 14 bases spanning the gap. The DNA of the CDR3 is TGCGCCAGCAGCCTAAATGGGGCGGGCTACGAGCAGTACTTC. Protein sequence: CASSLNGAGYEQYF.

The V call is TRBV5-1, the J call TRBJ2-3; 13 nucleotides line up with TRBD2. V dropped 3 bases and J dropped 0; count of bases not matched to a gene: 4. Germline V gene lookup returns CDR1 SGHRS and CDR2 YFSETQ. This CDR3 is 17 amino acids long. DNA for the CDR3: TGCGCCAGCAGCTCGGGACTAGCGGGAACGAGCACAGATACGCAGTATTTT. Amino acids: CASSSGLAGTSTDTQYF.

The gene calls are TRBV29-1 and TRBJ2-7, with D perhaps matching TRBD1 or TRBD2 (5 bases each). With 7 bases removed from V and 1 base from J, the gap between germline ends came to 14 bases. The CDR3 contains 13 residues. Germline-derived CDR1 and CDR2 are SQVTM and ANQGSEA. This CDR3 is CSATGRGSYEQYF. Written as DNA, the CDR3 is TGCAGCGCCACGGGACGGGGTTCCTACGAGCAGTACTTC.

The rearrangement uses TRBV18 and TRBJ2-7, with 9 bases lining up with TRBD2. Germline V gives CDR1 KGHSH, CDR2 LQKENI. The CDR3 length is 14 residues. The V gene end was trimmed by 5 bases and the J gene end by 5 bases; junction bases not matched to a gene: 7. CDR3: CASSGVAGVNEQYF. The CDR3 DNA follows: TGTGCCAGCTCAGGGGTAGCGGGAGTAAACGAGCAGTACTTC.

This rearrangement joins TRBV30 to TRBJ2-5; D is perhaps TRBD1 or TRBD2 (6 bases each). The V gene lost 3 bases and the J gene lost 1 base, with 12 bases spanning the gap. CDR3 length: 14 residues. Germline lookup yields CDR1 GTSNPN and CDR2 SVGIG (reference sequence). Here the CDR3 DNA reads TGTGCCTGGAGCCGGTCGGGGGCCCAAGAGACCCAGTACTTC. It yields the protein CAWSRSGAQETQYF. Filled out from reference TRBV30 and TRBJ2-5, the complete variable domain reads SQTIHQWPATLVQPVGSPLSLECTVEGTSNPNLYWYRQAAGRGLQLLFYSVGIGQISSEVPQNLSASRPQDRQFILSSKKLLLSDSGFYLCAWSRSGAQETQYFGPGTRLLVL.

This clone was seen just once. J is TRBJ2-7 and V is TRBV6-5, with D possibly called TRBD1 or TRBD2 (5 bases each). The CDR3 extends over 14 amino acids. The germline V gene encodes CDR1 MNHEY and CDR2 SVGAGI. Trimming shortened V by 6 bases and J by 5 bases, and 17 bases separated the two germline ends. CDR3 protein: CASSAGTSTDEQYF. The CDR3 bases are TGTGCCAGCAGCGCCGGGACCTCCACGGACGAGCAGTACTTC.

This chain connects TRBV7-6 to TRBJ1-3; D unresolved. The CDR3 runs 15 residues. The germline V gene has CDR1 SGHVS and CDR2 FNYEAQ. V was pared by 5 bases and J by 0 bases, with 11 bases between. The CDR3 reads CASSKGTASGNTIYF. In DNA, the CDR3 is TGTGCCAGCAGCAAGGGAACAGCCTCTGGAAACACCATATATTTT.

The genes are TRBV19 and TRBJ2-4; 8 positions agree with TRBD2. Trimming removed 8 bases from V and 8 bases from J; junction bases left unmatched: 20. Germline V gene sequence: CDR1 LNHDA, CDR2 SQIVND (reference sequence). The CDR3 is 17 residues long. CDR3 bases: TGTGCCAGTGCCAGGGGAGGTCCGGGACTAGAGAGAGACATTCAGTACTTC. Encoded protein: CASARGGPGLERDIQYF.

This clone occurred once. This chain uses TRBV5-1 with TRBJ2-3, with D tentatively TRBD2 (6 bases). Trimming removed 7 bases from V and 4 bases from J, with 13 bases in between. The germline gives CDR1 SGHRS, CDR2 YFSETQ. This CDR3 is 13 amino acids long. The CDR3 sequence is CASGLGGADTQYF. CDR3 sequence (DNA): TGCGCCAGCGGACTGGGGGGTGCAGATACGCAGTATTTT.

The chain recombines TRBV19 with TRBJ1-2; TRBD1 agrees at 8 bases. The germline V gene encodes CDR1 LNHDA and CDR2 SQIVND (reference sequence). The CDR3 spans 15 residues. Germline trimming cut 4 bases from V and 8 bases from J; bases unmatched to any gene: 12. Written as DNA, the CDR3 is TGTGCCAGTAGTACGCGGGACAGGTGGTTTTACGGCTACACCTTC. Residues: CASSTRDRWFYGYTF.

The chain recombines TRBV5-1 with TRBJ2-1; 9 positions match TRBD2. Per germline, CDR1 SGHRS and CDR2 YFSETQ. The V and J ends lost 0 bases and 7 bases, in that order; junction bases with no gene match: 14. CDR3 size: 18 residues. The CDR3 DNA sequence: TGCGCCAGCAGCTTGGAAGGTTTAGGGCTAGCGGGAACGAATGAGCAGTTCTTC. Protein: CASSLEGLGLAGTNEQFF.

The gene calls are TRBV20-1 and TRBJ2-2, with no clear D. V was pared by 6 bases and J by 1 base, with 3 bases between. Germline assignment: CDR1 DFQATT and CDR2 SNEGSKA (reference sequence). CDR3 size: 11 residues. CDR3 region: CSALNTGELFF. CDR3 DNA sequence: TGCAGTGCCCTGAACACCGGGGAGCTGTTTTTT.

This chain uses TRBV19 with TRBJ1-1; D ambiguous. Between the trimmed V and J ends, which lost 5 bases and 1 base, there was a span of 8 bases. This CDR3 region has 13 residues. Germline V CDR1 and CDR2: LNHDA, SQIVND (reference sequence). CDR3 DNA sequence: TGTGCCAGTAGTTTTACCGCGAACACTGAAGCTTTCTTT. It codes for CASSFTANTEAFF.